A single sample is the source of the 21 T cell receptor beta chains below, sequenced in a study of blood T cells in healthy people across ages. It was with a sample-barcoded 5' primer and a J-beta primer mix that a second PCR of roughly 7 to 12 cycles was run. MiXCR, applied by TCRdb to the 5' RACE reads, yields one record per CDR3 protein. The data show 750,000 to 950,000 distinct CDR3 sequences, with roughly 29% seen just once and about a tenth held by the top ten. In addition, the sample was reused for a study of T cells of mothers and their children.

Sequencing was done on a sample of blood. The source of these receptors is a woman aged 40 to 55 in good health.

About this clonotype itself: This clone may be a read error of a much larger clone one base away. The gene calls are TRBV20-1 and TRBJ1-2; 8 bases are a match to TRBD1. This CDR3 region has 15 residues. Germline V gives CDR1 DFQATT, CDR2 SNEGSKA (reference sequence). CDR3 coding DNA: TGCAATGCTAGTCTTTCAGGGGGCGTGGACTATGGCTACACCTTC. This codes for CNASLSGGVDYGYTF.

V is TRBV7-3 and J is TRBJ2-3; 10 nucleotides agree with TRBD2. CDR1 is SGHTA and CDR2 is FQGTGA in the germline V gene. V shed 10 bases, J shed 8 bases, and the junction held 15 bases outside the gene matches. The CDR3 covers 15 residues. CDR3 in amino acids: CANTQTAGGRVTQYF. In DNA, the CDR3 is TGTGCCAACACCCAGACAGCGGGGGGGCGAGTTACGCAGTATTTT.

The rearrangement uses TRBV7-8 and TRBJ2-1; D is unclear. The CDR3 is 14 amino acids. V gave up 1 base and J gave up 3 bases, with 7 bases separating them. CDR1 and CDR2 (germline): SGHVS, FQNEAQ. CDR3 DNA sequence: TGTGCCAGCAGCTTAGAAGTTGACTACAATGAGCAGTTCTTC. This translates into CASSLEVDYNEQFF. The variable domain in full, with the rest retrieved from reference TRBV7-8 and TRBJ2-1, is GAGVSQSPRYKVAKRGQDVALRCDPISGHVSLFWYQQALGQGPEFLTYFQNEAQLDKSGLPSDRFFAERPEGSVSTLKIQRTQQEDSAVYLCASSLEVDYNEQFFGPGTRLTVL.

V gene TRBV11-2 combines with J gene TRBJ2-7; 9 nucleotides agree with TRBD2. There are 16 residues in the CDR3. Unmatched junction bases numbered 4, after V lost 1 base and J lost 0 bases. Germline CDR1 SGHAT, CDR2 FQNNGV. The CDR3 coding sequence is TGTGCCAGCAGCTTAGGTCTAGCGGGGAACTCCTACGAGCAGTACTTC. Translating gives CASSLGLAGNSYEQYF. The variable domain in full, completed from reference TRBV11-2 and TRBJ2-7, reads EAGVAQSPRYKIIEKRQSVAFWCNPISGHATLYWYQQILGQGPKLLIQFQNNGVVDDSQLPKDRFSAERLKGVDSTLKIQPAKLEDSAVYLCASSLGLAGNSYEQYFGPGTRLTVT.

This clonotype was observed many times. The rearrangement joins TRBV28 to TRBJ2-1; D possibly corresponds to TRBD2 (7 bases). The CDR3 length is 16 residues. The germline V and J ends were trimmed by 5 bases and 1 base, with 15 bases remaining between them. Germline V gene data show CDR1 as MDHEN and CDR2 as SYDVKM. In DNA form, the CDR3 reads TGTGCCAGCAGTGTGTACGGGGGGCGTTCCTACAATGAGCAGTTCTTC. The encoded protein is CASSVYGGRSYNEQFF.

In this sample, this clonotype turned up a few times. The V and J genes are TRBV5-5 and TRBJ1-1; D gene unclear. This CDR3 region has 15 residues. From germline, CDR1 is SGHKS and CDR2 YYEKEE (reference sequence). The ends were cut back, 3 bases at V and 1 base at J, with 13 bases in the middle. The CDR3 DNA follows: TGTGCCAGCAGCTCCCCGGGCGAGGGGAACACTGAAGCTTTCTTT. This encodes CASSSPGEGNTEAFF.

The rearrangement uses TRBV6-7 and TRBJ2-3; possibly TRBD2 for D (6 bases). TRBV6-7 is placed among ORFs of uncertain function. The CDR3 is 15 amino acids. The V end lost 0 bases, the J end lost 7 bases, and 14 bases lay between the germline ends. CDR3 nucleotides: TGTGCCAGCAGTTACTCTAGGGGACTTGAGCATACGCAGTATTTT. Translated: CASSYSRGLEHTQYF.

The chain recombines TRBV20-1 with TRBJ1-6; TRBD1 might be the D (5 bases). This CDR3 is built from 17 residues. Trimming removed 6 bases from V and 9 bases from J, with 27 bases in between. Germline CDR1 reads DFQATT; CDR2 reads SNEGSKA (reference sequence). The DNA for the CDR3 is TGCAGTGCCCCCTGGCAGGGAACTCCCATTTTGGGTTCACCCCTCCACTTT. Its protein is CSAPWQGTPILGSPLHF.

This clonotype was detected only a few times. The genes are TRBV12-3 or TRBV12-4 and TRBJ2-1, with 10 bases lining up with TRBD1. J was trimmed by 4 bases and V by 8 bases; bases with no gene match: 8. There are 15 residues in the CDR3. CDR3 nucleotide sequence: TGTGCCAGCGACCAACCGGGACAGGGGTACAATGAGCAGTTCTTC. Amino acids: CASDQPGQGYNEQFF.

The chain is built from TRBV28 and TRBJ2-5, with D uncertain. The J call may not be correct, given that the DNA end is closer to TRBJ2-7. CDR1 MDHEN and CDR2 SYDVKM come from the germline V gene. CDR3 length equals 14 residues. The CDR3 region has the DNA TGTGCCAGCAAAGAAAGGGTAACTCTGTACGAGCAGTACTTC. Residues: CASKERVTLYEQYF.

This clonotype was seen at least ten times. V usage is TRBV5-1 and J usage is TRBJ2-7, with D maybe TRBD2 (5 bases). V shed 0 bases and J shed 6 bases, with 10 bases lying between them. The germline V gene encodes CDR1 SGHRS and CDR2 YFSETQ. The CDR3 is 13 amino acids. CDR3 residues: CASSLASLVEQYF. In nucleotides, the CDR3 is TGCGCCAGCAGCTTGGCTAGCCTGGTCGAGCAGTACTTC. Complete variable domain (other parts from reference TRBV5-1 and TRBJ2-7): KAGVTQTPRYLIKTRGQQVTLSCSPISGHRSVSWYQQTPGQGLQFLFEYFSETQRNKGNFPGRFSGRQFSNSRSEMNVSTLELGDSALYLCASSLASLVEQYFGPGTRLTVT.

V and J are TRBV24-1 and TRBJ2-1; TRBD2 matches 10 bases. The CDR3 totals 16 residues. Trimming cost V 4 bases and J 5 bases; bases outside gene matches: 7. From germline, CDR1 is KGHDR and CDR2 SFDVKD. In DNA, the CDR3 is TGTGCCACCAGTGACGGGACTAGCGATAACCACAATGAGCAGTTCTTC. As protein: CATSDGTSDNHNEQFF.

This clonotype has only a few counts. The chain has TRBV4-2 and TRBJ1-4, with 9 bases identical to TRBD1. The CDR3 loop spans 24 amino acids. The germline V gene encodes CDR1 LGHNA and CDR2 YNFKEQ. V trimming: 1 base; J trimming: 0 bases; junction bases outside the gene matches: 24. The CDR3 sequence is CASSQGRSQGRDRVFLATNEKLFF. The CDR3 DNA reads TGTGCCAGCAGCCAAGGCAGATCGCAGGGACGGGACAGGGTTTTTTTGGCAACTAATGAAAAACTGTTTTTT.

This chain uses TRBV6-6 with TRBJ2-7, with D perhaps TRBD2 (5 bases). The CDR3 loop spans 16 amino acids. Trimming removed 0 bases from V and 0 bases from J, with 12 bases in between. Germline V CDR1 and CDR2: MNHNY, SVGAGI (reference sequence). CDR3 region: CASSYSGSGNSYEQYF. The CDR3 DNA reads TGTGCCAGCAGTTACTCGGGCAGCGGTAACTCCTACGAGCAGTACTTC.

The chain joins TRBV9 to TRBJ2-2; TRBD1 aligns across 9 bases. This CDR3 contains 14 residues. With V trimmed by 6 bases and J by 7 bases, 7 bases remained unmatched. The germline gives CDR1 SGDLS, CDR2 YYNGEE. CDR3 in amino acids: CASTLGQGVGELFF. Here the CDR3 DNA reads TGTGCCAGCACCTTGGGACAGGGCGTCGGGGAGCTGTTTTTT. The entire variable domain, with the rest obtained from reference TRBV9 and TRBJ2-2, is as follows: DSGVTQTPKHLITATGQRVTLRCSPRSGDLSVYWYQQSLDQGLQFLIQYYNGEERAKGNILERFSAQQFPDLHSELNLSSLELGDSALYFCASTLGQGVGELFFGEGSRLTVL.

This chain links TRBV28 with TRBJ2-7; D possibly corresponds to TRBD1 (6 bases). Germline V gives CDR1 MDHEN, CDR2 SYDVKM. The V end lost 6 bases, the J end lost 0 bases, and 15 bases lay between the germline ends. CDR3 length: 15 amino acids. This chain's CDR3 is CASRPRTASSYEQYF. CDR3 sequence (DNA): TGTGCCAGCAGACCTCGGACAGCCAGCTCCTACGAGCAGTACTTC.

Ten or more counts support this clonotype. The rearrangement links TRBV6-6 to TRBJ2-7; tentative D call: TRBD2 (6 bases). This CDR3 contains 13 residues. Looked up from germline, CDR1 is MNHNY and CDR2 is SVGAGI (reference sequence). The V gene lost 10 bases and the J gene lost 0 bases, with 13 bases spanning the gap. The CDR3 region has the DNA TGTGCCACGATAGCGGCCAGCTCCTACGAGCAGTACTTC. Its protein product is CATIAASSYEQYF.

This clonotype was seen at least ten times. The chain has TRBV14 and TRBJ2-7, with 8 bases that match TRBD1. With V trimmed by 4 bases and J by 1 base, 9 bases remained unmatched. Germline loops: CDR1 SGHDN, CDR2 FVKESK. This CDR3 spans 16 amino acids. The CDR3 nucleotides are TGTGCCAGCAGCCGCGCCGGGACAGGCCTTTCCTACGAGCAGTACTTC. This sequence encodes CASSRAGTGLSYEQYF.

V usage is TRBV7-9 and J usage is TRBJ2-1; 8 positions match TRBD2. This CDR3 has 16 residues. Germline V gene lookup returns CDR1 SEHNR and CDR2 FQNEAQ (reference sequence). V dropped 5 bases and J dropped 1; count of bases not matched to a gene: 7. The CDR3 here is CASSPREGLSYNEQFF. CDR3 bases: TGTGCCAGCAGCCCACGGGAGGGGCTTTCCTACAATGAGCAGTTCTTC.

The V and J genes are TRBV18 and TRBJ1-4, with 9 nucleotides matching TRBD1. J was trimmed by 9 bases and V by 3 bases; bases with no gene match: 5. Per the germline V gene, CDR1 is KGHSH and CDR2 is LQKENI. The CDR3 is 14 amino acids. CDR3 in amino acids: CASSPGQGIKKLFF. DNA for the CDR3: TGTGCCAGCTCACCGGGACAGGGAATAAAAAAACTGTTTTTT.

This clonotype occurred many times. The V call is TRBV7-2, the J call TRBJ2-5; TRBD2 is a possible D gene (5 bases). The DNA end is more similar to TRBJ2-7, so the J call may be wrong. This CDR3 contains 15 residues. Germline V gene lookup returns CDR1 SGHTA and CDR2 FQGNSA. CDR3 nucleotides: TGTGCCAGCAGCTTAGGAGGCACTAGGCTCGCCGAGCAGTACTTC. Its translation: CASSLGGTRLAEQYF.